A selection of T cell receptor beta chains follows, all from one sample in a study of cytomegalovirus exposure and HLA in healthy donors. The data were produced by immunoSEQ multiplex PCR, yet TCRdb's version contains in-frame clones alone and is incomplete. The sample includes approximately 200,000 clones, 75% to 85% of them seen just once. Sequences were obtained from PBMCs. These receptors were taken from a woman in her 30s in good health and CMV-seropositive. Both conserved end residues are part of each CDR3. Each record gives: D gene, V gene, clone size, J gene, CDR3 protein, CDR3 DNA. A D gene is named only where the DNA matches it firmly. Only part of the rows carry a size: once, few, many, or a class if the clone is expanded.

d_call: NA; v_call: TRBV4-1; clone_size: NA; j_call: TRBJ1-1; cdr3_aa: CASSQEEGQKGTEAFF; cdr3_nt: TGCGCCAGCAGCCAAGAGGAAGGCCAAAAGGGGACTGAAGCTTTCTTT
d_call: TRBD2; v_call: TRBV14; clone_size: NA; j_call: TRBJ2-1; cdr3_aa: CASSHFFRAGGVFELVTNEQFF; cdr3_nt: TGTGCCAGCAGCCACTTCTTCAGGGCGGGAGGGGTCTTCGAATTGGTAACCAATGAGCAGTTCTTC
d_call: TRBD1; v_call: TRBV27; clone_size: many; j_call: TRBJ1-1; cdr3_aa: CASSLETGGWTEAFF; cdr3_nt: TGTGCCAGCAGTTTAGAGACAGGGGGCTGGACTGAAGCTTTCTTT
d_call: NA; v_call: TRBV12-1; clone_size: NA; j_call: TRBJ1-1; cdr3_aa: CASSFSPEAFF; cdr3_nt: TGTGCCAGCAGCTTTTCTCCTGAAGCTTTCTTT
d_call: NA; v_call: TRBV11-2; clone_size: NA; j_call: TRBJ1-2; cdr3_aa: CASSSHGPRGPRLYGYTF; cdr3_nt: TGTGCCAGCAGCTCTCATGGACCTAGGGGCCCCCGGCTCTATGGCTACACCTTC
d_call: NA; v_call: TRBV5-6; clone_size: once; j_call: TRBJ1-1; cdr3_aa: CASSLYFSNTEAFF; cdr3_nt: TGTGCCAGCAGCTTGTATTTCTCGAACACTGAAGCTTTCTTT
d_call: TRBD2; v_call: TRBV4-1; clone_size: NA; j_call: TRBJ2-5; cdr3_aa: CASSQGLAGGQETQYF; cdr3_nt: TGCGCCAGCAGCCAAGGGTTAGCGGGAGGGCAAGAGACCCAGTACTTC
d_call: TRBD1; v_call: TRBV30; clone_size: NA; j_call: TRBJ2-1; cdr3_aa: CAWSQGGAEQFF; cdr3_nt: TGTGCCTGGAGTCAAGGGGGCGCCGAGCAGTTCTTC
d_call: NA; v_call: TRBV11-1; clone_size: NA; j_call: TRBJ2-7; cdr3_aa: CASSLNINEQYF; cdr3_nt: TGTGCCAGCAGCTTAAACATCAACGAGCAGTACTTC
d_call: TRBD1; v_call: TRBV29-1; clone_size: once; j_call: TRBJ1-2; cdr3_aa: CSVEGQGQGYTF; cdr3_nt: TGCAGCGTTGAGGGACAGGGTCAAGGCTACACCTTC
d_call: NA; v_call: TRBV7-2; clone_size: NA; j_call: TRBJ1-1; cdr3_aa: CASSFTGFLEAFF; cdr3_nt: TGTGCCAGCAGCTTTACAGGGTTTCTTGAAGCTTTCTTT
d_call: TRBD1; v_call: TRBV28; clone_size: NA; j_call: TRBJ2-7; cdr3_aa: CASSAGQATNFEQYF; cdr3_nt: TGTGCCAGCAGTGCGGGACAGGCGACAAATTTCGAGCAGTACTTC
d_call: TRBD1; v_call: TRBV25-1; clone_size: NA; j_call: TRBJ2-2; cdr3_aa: CASSDQGTANTGELFF; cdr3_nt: TGTGCCAGCAGTGACCAAGGGACAGCGAACACCGGGGAGCTGTTTTTT
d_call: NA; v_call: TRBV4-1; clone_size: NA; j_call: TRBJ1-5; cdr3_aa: CASSPQGIQPQHF; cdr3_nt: TGCGCCAGCAGCCCGCAGGGGATTCAGCCCCAGCATTTT
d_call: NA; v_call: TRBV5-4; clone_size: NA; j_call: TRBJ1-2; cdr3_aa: CARFQGGDYGYTF; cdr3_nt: TGTGCCAGATTCCAGGGTGGAGACTATGGCTACACCTTC
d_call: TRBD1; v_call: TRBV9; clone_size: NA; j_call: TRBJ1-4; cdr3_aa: CASSGGDRINEKLFF; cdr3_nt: TGTGCCAGCAGCGGGGGGGACAGGATTAATGAAAAACTGTTTTTT
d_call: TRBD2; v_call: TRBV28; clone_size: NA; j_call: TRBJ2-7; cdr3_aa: CASSASSGSYEQYF; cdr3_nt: TGTGCCAGCAGTGCCTCTAGCGGGAGTTACGAGCAGTACTTC
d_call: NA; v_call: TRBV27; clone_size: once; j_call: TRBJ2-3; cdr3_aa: CASSSRTTRPDTQYF; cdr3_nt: TGTGCCAGCAGTTCGCGGACGACTAGACCAGATACGCAGTATTTT
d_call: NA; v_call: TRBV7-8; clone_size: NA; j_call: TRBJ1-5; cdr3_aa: CASKQQNQPQHF; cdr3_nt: TGTGCCAGCAAACAACAGAATCAGCCCCAGCATTTT
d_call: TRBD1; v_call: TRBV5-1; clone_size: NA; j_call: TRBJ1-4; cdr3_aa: CASSPGQGGEKLFF; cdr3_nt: TGCGCCAGCAGCCCCGGACAGGGGGGTGAAAAACTGTTTTTT
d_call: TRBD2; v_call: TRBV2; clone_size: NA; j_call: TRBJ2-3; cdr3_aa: CASSEARLAGVDTQYF; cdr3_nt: TGTGCCAGCAGTGAAGCTCGACTAGCGGGAGTGGATACGCAGTATTTT
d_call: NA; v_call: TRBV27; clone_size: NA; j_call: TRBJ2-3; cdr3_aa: CASSLTQGSSDTQYF; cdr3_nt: TGTGCCAGCAGTTTAACCCAGGGGTCGTCCGATACGCAGTATTTT
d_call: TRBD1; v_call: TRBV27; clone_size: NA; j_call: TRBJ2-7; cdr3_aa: CASSWSGTGGGYEQYF; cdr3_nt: TGTGCCAGCAGTTGGTCCGGGACAGGGGGCGGCTACGAGCAGTACTTC
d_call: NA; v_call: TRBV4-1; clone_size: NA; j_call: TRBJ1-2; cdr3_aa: CASSQGARSNYGYTF; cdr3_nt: TGCGCCAGCAGCCAAGGGGCCAGGTCAAACTATGGCTACACCTTC
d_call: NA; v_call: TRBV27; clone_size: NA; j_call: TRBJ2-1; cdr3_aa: CASSPFSDEQFF; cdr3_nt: TGTGCCAGCTCCCCTTTTAGCGATGAGCAGTTCTTC
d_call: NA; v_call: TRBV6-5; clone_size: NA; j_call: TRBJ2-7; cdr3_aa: CASSFRIQDEQYF; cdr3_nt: TGTGCCAGCAGTTTTAGGATTCAGGACGAGCAGTACTTC
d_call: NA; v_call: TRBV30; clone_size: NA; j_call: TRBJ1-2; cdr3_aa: CAWSDIGYTF; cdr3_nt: TGTGCCTGGAGTGACATTGGCTACACCTTC
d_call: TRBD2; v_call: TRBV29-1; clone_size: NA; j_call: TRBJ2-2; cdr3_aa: CSALVAGAGELFF; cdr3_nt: TGCAGCGCACTTGTAGCGGGAGCCGGGGAGCTGTTTTTT
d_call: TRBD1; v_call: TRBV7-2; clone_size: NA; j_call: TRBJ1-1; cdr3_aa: CASSTRVGQAKLVF; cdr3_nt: TGTGCCAGCAGTACGAGGGTTGGACAGGCGAAGCTGGTCTTT
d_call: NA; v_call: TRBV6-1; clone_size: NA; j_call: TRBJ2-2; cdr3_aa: CASIKGQNTGELFF; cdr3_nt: TGTGCCAGCATTAAGGGACAGAACACCGGGGAGCTGTTTTTT
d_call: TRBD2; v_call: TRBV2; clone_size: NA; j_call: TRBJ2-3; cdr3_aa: CASSVLLAGANTQYF; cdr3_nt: TGTGCCAGCAGTGTCTTGTTGGCGGGAGCCAATACGCAGTATTTT
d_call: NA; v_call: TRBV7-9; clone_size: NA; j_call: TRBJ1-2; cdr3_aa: CASSRGEFWEANYGYTF; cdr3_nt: TGTGCCAGCAGCCGCGGTGAATTCTGGGAGGCGAACTATGGCTACACCTTC
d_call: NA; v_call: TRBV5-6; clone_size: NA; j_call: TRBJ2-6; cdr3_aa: CASSRRITGTGANVLTF; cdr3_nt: TGTGCCAGCAGCCGTAGGATCACCGGGACTGGGGCCAACGTCCTGACTTTC
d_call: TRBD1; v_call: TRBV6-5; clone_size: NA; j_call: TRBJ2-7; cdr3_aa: CASSYSRDRAYEQYF; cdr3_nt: TGTGCCAGCAGTTACTCGCGGGACAGGGCCTACGAGCAGTACTTC
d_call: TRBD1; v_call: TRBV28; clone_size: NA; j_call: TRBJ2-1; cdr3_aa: CASNSAGTGVARFF; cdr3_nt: TGTGCCAGCAATTCCGCCGGGACAGGGGTAGCTCGGTTCTTC
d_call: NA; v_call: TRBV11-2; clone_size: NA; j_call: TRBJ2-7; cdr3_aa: CASSRGPYEQYF; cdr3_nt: TGTGCCAGCAGCAGGGGCCCCTACGAGCAGTACTTC
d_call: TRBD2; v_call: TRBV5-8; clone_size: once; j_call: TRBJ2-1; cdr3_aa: CASSRGLAANNEQFF; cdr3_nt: TGTGCCAGCAGCCGGGGACTAGCAGCCAACAATGAGCAGTTCTTC
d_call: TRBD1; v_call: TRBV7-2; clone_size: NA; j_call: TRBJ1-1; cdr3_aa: CASSPRGAEAFF; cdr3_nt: TGTGCCAGCAGCCCCAGGGGGGCCGAAGCTTTCTTT
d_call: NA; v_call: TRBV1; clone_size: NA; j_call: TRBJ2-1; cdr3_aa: CTSSQDHQARMANEQFF; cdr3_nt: TGCACCAGCAGCCAAGATCATCAAGCGAGAATGGCCAATGAGCAGTTCTTC
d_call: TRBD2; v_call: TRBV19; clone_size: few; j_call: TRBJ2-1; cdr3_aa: CASIGTSGKNEQFF; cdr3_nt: TGTGCCAGTATTGGCACTAGCGGTAAGAATGAGCAGTTCTTC
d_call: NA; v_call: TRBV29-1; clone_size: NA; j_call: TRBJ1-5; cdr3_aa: CSVETGKGQPQHF; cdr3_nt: TGCAGCGTTGAAACAGGGAAGGGACAGCCCCAGCATTTT
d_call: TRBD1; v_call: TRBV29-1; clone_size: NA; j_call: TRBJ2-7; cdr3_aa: CSVPGTGAYEQYF; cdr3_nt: TGCAGCGTCCCCGGGACAGGGGCCTACGAGCAGTACTTC
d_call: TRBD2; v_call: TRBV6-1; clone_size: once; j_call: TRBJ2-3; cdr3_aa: CASSSLAGDTDTQYF; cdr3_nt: TGTGCCAGCAGCTCGCTAGCGGGAGATACAGATACGCAGTATTTT
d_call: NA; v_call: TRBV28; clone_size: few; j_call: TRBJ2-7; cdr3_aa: CASSGSMTVSYEQYF; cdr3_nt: TGTGCCAGCAGTGGAAGTATGACAGTCTCCTACGAGCAGTACTTC
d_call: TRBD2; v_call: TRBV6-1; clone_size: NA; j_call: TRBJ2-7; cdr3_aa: CASSIAGGLYEQYF; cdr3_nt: TGTGCCAGCAGCATAGCGGGAGGGCTCTACGAGCAGTACTTC
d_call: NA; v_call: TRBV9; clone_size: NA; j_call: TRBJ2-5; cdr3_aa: CASSVRLEGETQYF; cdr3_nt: TGTGCCAGCAGCGTTCGACTAGAAGGCGAGACCCAGTACTTC
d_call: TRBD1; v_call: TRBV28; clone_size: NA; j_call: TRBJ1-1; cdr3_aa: CASRGQGAFF; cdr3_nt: TGTGCCAGCCGGGGACAGGGTGCTTTCTTT
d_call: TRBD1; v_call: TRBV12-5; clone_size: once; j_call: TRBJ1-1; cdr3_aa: CASSPGQGGFTEAFF; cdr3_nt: TGTGCTAGTTCGCCGGGACAGGGGGGGTTCACTGAAGCTTTCTTT
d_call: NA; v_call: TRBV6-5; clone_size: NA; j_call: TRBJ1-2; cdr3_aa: CASSRGRAENYGYTF; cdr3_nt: TGTGCCAGCAGTCGCGGGAGGGCGGAGAACTATGGCTACACCTTC
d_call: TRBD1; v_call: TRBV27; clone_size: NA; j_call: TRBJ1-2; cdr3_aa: CASSSSLAGGVRYGYTF; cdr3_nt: TGTGCCAGCAGTTCGTCTCTAGCAGGGGGCGTTCGGTATGGCTACACCTTC
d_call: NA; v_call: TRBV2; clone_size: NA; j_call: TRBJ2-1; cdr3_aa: CASSLQEQFF; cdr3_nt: TGTGCCAGCAGTCTCCAGGAGCAGTTCTTC
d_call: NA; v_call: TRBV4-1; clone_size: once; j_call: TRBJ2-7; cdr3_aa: CASSQETGMLGSEQYF; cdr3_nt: TGCGCCAGCAGCCAAGAAACAGGGATGCTTGGGAGCGAGCAGTACTTC
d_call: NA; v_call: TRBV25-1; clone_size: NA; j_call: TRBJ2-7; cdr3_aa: CASSESTAVAHEQYF; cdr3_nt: TGTGCCAGCAGTGAATCTACAGCCGTCGCCCACGAGCAGTACTTC
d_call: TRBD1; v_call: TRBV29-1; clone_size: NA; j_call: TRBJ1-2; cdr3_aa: CSVARTGLWGYTF; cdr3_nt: TGCAGCGTTGCGAGGACAGGGTTGTGGGGCTACACCTTC
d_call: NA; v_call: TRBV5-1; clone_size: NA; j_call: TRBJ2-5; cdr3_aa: CASSSREETQYF; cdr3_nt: TGCGCCAGCAGCTCCCGCGAAGAGACCCAGTACTTC
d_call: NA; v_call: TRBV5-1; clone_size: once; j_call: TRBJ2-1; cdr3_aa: CASSPGTYTYNEQFF; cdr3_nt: TGCGCCAGCAGCCCCGGGACTTACACCTACAATGAGCAGTTCTTC
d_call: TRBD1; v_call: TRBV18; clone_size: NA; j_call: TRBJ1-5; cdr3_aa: CASSPPGTANQPQHF; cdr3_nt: TGTGCCAGCTCACCACCGGGGACAGCTAATCAGCCCCAGCATTTT